These 15 T cell receptor beta chains were all obtained from the same sample, sequenced in a study of cytomegalovirus exposure and HLA in healthy donors. The repertoire was sequenced with immunoSEQ multiplex PCR; TCRdb's copy has only in-frame clones and lacks some. The table lists about 49,000 clones, 94% of them singletons. The sequenced sample consisted of PBMCs. These receptors were obtained from a woman between 18 and 29 years old in good health and CMV-seropositive.

The rearrangement links TRBV2 to TRBJ1-2, with 7 bases lining up with TRBD1. Trimming cost V 5 bases and J 2 bases; bases outside gene matches: 2. CDR1 is SNHLY, CDR2 FYNNEI, per germline. The CDR3 spans 13 residues. The CDR3 region is CASSPDRNYGYTF. DNA of the CDR3: TGTGCCAGCAGTCCGGACAGGAACTATGGCTACACCTTC.

This clone has only one observation. CDR3 loop: CASSFGQNYGYTF. Written as DNA, the CDR3 is TGTGCCAGCAGCTTCGGACAGAACTATGGCTACACCTTC. V is TRBV7-8 and J is TRBJ1-2, with D possibly TRBD1 on 6 matching bases. Germline-derived CDR1 and CDR2 are SGHVS and FQNEAQ. V was pared by 3 bases and J by 2 bases, with 7 bases between. This CDR3 is 13 amino acids long.

The chain joins TRBV28 to TRBJ1-4; no reliable D call. The CDR3 spans 13 residues. Trimming removed 7 bases at V and 5 bases at J, with 11 bases between. Germline assignment: CDR1 MDHEN and CDR2 SYDVKM. In DNA, the CDR3 is TGTGCCAGCAAGGGAGGATCAAATGAAAAACTGTTTTTT. Translated: CASKGGSNEKLFF.

This rearrangement joins TRBV27 to TRBJ2-5; D remains ambiguous. The CDR3 spans 15 residues. Deletions cut 0 bases from V and 4 bases from J, with 12 bases between. From germline, CDR1 is MNHEY and CDR2 SMNVEV (reference sequence). The DNA of the CDR3 is TGTGCCAGCAGTTTATCTATAGCCAAGGCAGAGACCCAGTACTTC. Encoded protein: CASSLSIAKAETQYF.

J is TRBJ1-5 and V is TRBV10-3; no reliable D call. CDR1 ENHRY and CDR2 SYGVKD come from the germline V gene. V lost 0 bases and J lost 4, with 7 bases in between. This CDR3 region has 14 residues. CDR3 DNA sequence: TGTGCCATCAGTGAGTCTGAGGAGAATCAGCCCCAGCATTTT. Encoded protein: CAISESEENQPQHF.

This rearrangement joins TRBV5-6 to TRBJ1-2; D remains ambiguous. The CDR3 is made up of 14 amino acids. V was clipped by 1 base and J by 7 bases, with 14 bases between them. Germline V lookup: CDR1 SGHDT, CDR2 YYEEEE. The chain's CDR3 is CASSLLPTSVGYTF. The CDR3 region has the DNA TGTGCCAGCAGCTTGCTTCCGACTTCGGTTGGCTACACCTTC.

The gene calls are TRBV2 and TRBJ2-7; 7 positions agree with TRBD1. Germline V lookup: CDR1 SNHLY, CDR2 FYNNEI. The V and J ends lost 6 bases and 0 bases, in that order; junction bases with no gene match: 5. The CDR3 is 14 residues long. CDR3 nucleotides: TGTGCCAGCAGAGAACAGGGGAGCTCCTACGAGCAGTACTTC. It codes for CASREQGSSYEQYF. Based on the CDR3 plus reference TRBV2 and TRBJ2-7, the full variable domain is EPEVTQTPSHQVTQMGQEVILRCVPISNHLYFYWYRQILGQKVEFLVSFYNNEISEKSEIFDDQFSVERPDGSNFTLKIRSTKLEDSAMYFCASREQGSSYEQYFGPGTRLTVT.

The V gene is TRBV11-1, the J gene TRBJ1-2, with D possibly matching TRBD1 (5 bases). CDR3 size: 12 residues. Germline loops: CDR1 SGHAT, CDR2 FQDESV (reference sequence). Trimming cost V 5 bases and J 7 bases, with 11 bases left between them. CDR3 residues: CASSQGGAGYTF. CDR3 DNA: TGTGCCAGCAGCCAAGGCGGGGCTGGCTACACCTTC.

The chain combines TRBV19 with TRBJ1-5; 9 bases map to TRBD1. After removal of 7 bases from V and 7 bases from J, the junction contained 8 bases not matched to a gene. Germline V gives CDR1 LNHDA, CDR2 SQIVND (reference sequence). This CDR3 has 14 amino acids. This chain's CDR3 is CASTGTGWLQPQHF. CDR3 DNA: TGTGCCAGTACCGGGACAGGGTGGCTCCAGCCCCAGCATTTT.

This rearrangement joins TRBV12-5 to TRBJ2-3, with 10 bases identical to TRBD2. The CDR3 loop spans 14 amino acids. J was trimmed by 4 bases and V by 2 bases; bases with no gene match: 0. CDR1 and CDR2 from the germline V gene are LGHNT and FRNRAP. CDR3 in amino acids: CASGLSGRADTQYF. The CDR3 DNA reads as TGTGCTAGTGGTTTGAGCGGGAGGGCAGATACGCAGTATTTT.

V is TRBV2 and J is TRBJ2-3, with 8 bases matching TRBD2. The CDR3 spans 17 residues. V trimming: 0 bases; J trimming: 2 bases; junction bases outside the gene matches: 7. In germline, CDR1 is SNHLY, CDR2 FYNNEI. CDR3 amino acids: CASSEAPGTSATDTQYF. CDR3 nucleotide sequence: TGTGCCAGCAGTGAAGCCCCCGGGACTAGTGCCACAGATACGCAGTATTTT. Filled out from reference TRBV2 and TRBJ2-3, the complete variable domain reads EPEVTQTPSHQVTQMGQEVILRCVPISNHLYFYWYRQILGQKVEFLVSFYNNEISEKSEIFDDQFSVERPDGSNFTLKIRSTKLEDSAMYFCASSEAPGTSATDTQYFGPGTRLTVL.

The chain uses TRBV28 and TRBJ2-7; TRBD1 aligns across 7 bases. The CDR3 is 13 amino acids. The V segment lost 5 bases and the J segment 3 bases; nucleotides outside the gene matches: 4. Germline CDR1 is MDHEN and CDR2 is SYDVKM. The CDR3 nucleotides are TGTGCCAGCAGTGAGGGACAGATCTACGAGCAGTACTTC. Amino acids: CASSEGQIYEQYF.

The chain combines TRBV28 with TRBJ1-1, with a possible D match to TRBD1 (5 bases). With 3 bases removed from V and 3 bases from J, the gap between germline ends came to 11 bases. Germline values: CDR1 MDHEN, CDR2 SYDVKM. The CDR3 covers 14 residues. This CDR3 reads CASSFRGVDTEAFF. DNA of the CDR3: TGTGCCAGCAGTTTCCGGGGGGTGGACACTGAAGCTTTCTTT.

The rearrangement uses TRBV30 and TRBJ1-2; weak D call: TRBD1 (5 bases). V was clipped by 5 bases and J by 1 base, with 8 bases between them. In germline, CDR1 is GTSNPN, CDR2 SVGIG (reference sequence). The CDR3 extends over 12 amino acids. The CDR3 loop reads CAWDRFNYGYTF. DNA for the CDR3: TGTGCCTGGGACAGATTTAACTATGGCTACACCTTC.

The chain joins TRBV6-1 to TRBJ1-5; maybe TRBD1 (5 bases). The V gene lost 4 bases and the J gene lost 7 bases, with 14 bases spanning the gap. Germline V lookup: CDR1 MNHNS, CDR2 SASEGT. The CDR3 has 14 amino acids. The CDR3 loop is CASSGRGFDQPQHF. DNA of the CDR3: TGTGCCAGCAGTGGTAGGGGTTTCGACCAGCCCCAGCATTTT.